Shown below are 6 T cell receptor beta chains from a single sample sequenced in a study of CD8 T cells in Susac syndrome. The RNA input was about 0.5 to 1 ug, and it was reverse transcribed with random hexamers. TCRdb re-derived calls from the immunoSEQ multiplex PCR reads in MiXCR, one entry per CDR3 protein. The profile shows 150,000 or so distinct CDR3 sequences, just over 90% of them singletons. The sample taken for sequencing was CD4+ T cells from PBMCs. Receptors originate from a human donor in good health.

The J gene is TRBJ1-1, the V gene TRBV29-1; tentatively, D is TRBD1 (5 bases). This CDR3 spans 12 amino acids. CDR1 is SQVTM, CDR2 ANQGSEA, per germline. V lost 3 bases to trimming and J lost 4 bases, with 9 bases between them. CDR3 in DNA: TGCAGCGTTGACAGAGGGACCACTGAAGCTTTCTTT. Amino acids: CSVDRGTTEAFF.

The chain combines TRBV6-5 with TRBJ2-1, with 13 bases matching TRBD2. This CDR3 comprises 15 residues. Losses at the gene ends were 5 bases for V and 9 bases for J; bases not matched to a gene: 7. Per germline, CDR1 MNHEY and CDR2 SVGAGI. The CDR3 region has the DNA TGTGCCAGCAGTCGGACTAGCGGGGGAATCGGTGAGCAGTTCTTC. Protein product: CASSRTSGGIGEQFF.

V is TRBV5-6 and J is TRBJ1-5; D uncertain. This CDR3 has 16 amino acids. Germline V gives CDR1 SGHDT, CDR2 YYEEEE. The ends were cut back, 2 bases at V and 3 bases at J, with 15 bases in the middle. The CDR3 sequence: CASSLLADRANQPQHF. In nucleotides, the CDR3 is TGTGCCAGCAGCTTACTCGCGGACCGGGCCAATCAGCCCCAGCATTTT.

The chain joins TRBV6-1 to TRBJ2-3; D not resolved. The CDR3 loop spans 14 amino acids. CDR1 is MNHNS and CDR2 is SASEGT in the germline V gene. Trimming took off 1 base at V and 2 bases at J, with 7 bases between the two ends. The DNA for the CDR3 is TGTGCCAGCAGTGAAGGTCACTTCACAGATACGCAGTATTTT. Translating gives CASSEGHFTDTQYF.

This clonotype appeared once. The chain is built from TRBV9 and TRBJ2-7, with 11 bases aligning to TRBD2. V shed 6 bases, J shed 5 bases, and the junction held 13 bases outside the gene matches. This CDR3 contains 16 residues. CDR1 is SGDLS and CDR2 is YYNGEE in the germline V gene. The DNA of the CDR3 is TGTGCCAGCACCCTTCGGACTAGCGGGCCCTTAAACGAGCAGTACTTC. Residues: CASTLRTSGPLNEQYF.

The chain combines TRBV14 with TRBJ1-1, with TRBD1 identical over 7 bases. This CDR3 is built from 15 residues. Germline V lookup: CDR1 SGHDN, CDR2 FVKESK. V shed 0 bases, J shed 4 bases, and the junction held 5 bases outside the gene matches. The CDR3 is CASSQEKYRGTEAFF. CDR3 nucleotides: TGTGCCAGCAGCCAAGAGAAGTACAGGGGCACTGAAGCTTTCTTT.